The 2 T cell receptor beta chains reported below all come from one sample, sequenced in a study of CD8 T cells in ankylosing spondylitis (dated by TCRdb to about 2017). The library was produced with 5' RACE. Sequencing took place on an Illumina HiSeq 2500. The raw public reads went through TCRdb reprocessing: fastp at Q25, MiXCR clone calling, in-frame beta chains kept. When rows share a CDR3 protein, they turn into one entry using the most common DNA and genes. This sample gives approximately 180,000 distinct CDR3 sequences in total; over 15% of them show up just once. The top ten hold 4.3% of the sample. Material for sequencing was blood, either unsorted or a sorted T cell fraction (not recorded which). Receptors were obtained from a male donor aged 10 to 30 with ankylosing spondylitis or in good health (not recorded which). Donor details come from another sample of the same person, matched by shared clones.

The V call is TRBV5-1, the J call TRBJ1-1, with 8 bases aligning to TRBD1. In germline, CDR1 is SGHRS, CDR2 YFSETQ. CDR3 size: 14 residues. V trimming: 4 bases; J trimming: 5 bases; junction bases outside the gene matches: 7. The CDR3 protein is CASSGTGRRTEAFF. DNA of the CDR3: TGCGCCAGCAGCGGGACAGGTCGGAGGACTGAAGCTTTCTTT.

This clonotype has ten or more counts. V and J are TRBV5-1 and TRBJ2-5; 11 nucleotides line up with TRBD2. The trim removed 4 bases at V and 5 bases at J, leaving 4 bases unmatched. There are 14 residues in the CDR3. Germline loops: CDR1 SGHRS, CDR2 YFSETQ. CDR3 coding DNA: TGCGCCAGCAGCCGACTAGCGGGAACGGAGACCCAGTACTTC. Translated: CASSRLAGTETQYF.